Listed below are T cell receptor beta chains from one sample, sequenced in a study of vaccination effects on CD4 cells after COVID-19. The protocol was immunoSEQ multiplex PCR, while the TCRdb copy is restricted to in-frame clones and leaves out a portion. Of about 33,000 clones in the sample, roughly four fifths were seen once. No antigen has been identified for these receptors. The specimen was CD4+ T cells from PBMCs cultured with HCoV-NL63 spike peptides, collected after COVID-19 vaccination. The receptors originated from a human donor who received a COVID-19 vaccine. Some clones in this sample may be carry-over from other donors' samples. CDR3s include the opening cysteine and the closing phenylalanine or tryptophan. The order of the fields is J gene, D gene, clone size, V gene, CDR3 protein, CDR3 DNA. A D gene is named only where the DNA matches it firmly. Expanded clones are given a class, and other clones once, few, many or no size at all.

TRBJ2-2 . . TRBV2 CASSDSGEKPTGELFF TGTGCCAGCAGTGATTCAGGGGAAAAACCCACCGGGGAGCTGTTTTTT
TRBJ1-1 . . TRBV6-1 CASSRMGNTEAFF TGTGCCAGCAGTCGTATGGGGAACACTGAAGCTTTCTTT
TRBJ2-5 . . TRBV5-1 CASSLGAAQETQYF TGCGCCAGCAGCTTGGGGGCAGCCCAAGAGACCCAGTACTTC
TRBJ1-5 TRBD1 . TRBV19 CASSGQGDSNQPQHF TGTGCCAGTAGTGGACAGGGGGATAGCAATCAGCCCCAGCATTTT
TRBJ2-2 . . TRBV7-3 CASSPGNTGELFF TGTGCCAGCAGTCCCGGTAACACCGGGGAGCTGTTTTTT
TRBJ2-1 TRBD1 . TRBV5-6 CASSFKGQGYYNEQFF TGTGCCAGCAGCTTTAAGGGACAGGGGTATTACAATGAGCAGTTCTTC
TRBJ1-4 . . TRBV5-6 CASSRVASEKLFF TGTGCCAGCAGCAGGGTAGCGAGTGAAAAACTGTTTTTT
TRBJ2-2 . . TRBV5-6 CASSFYRNTGELFF TGTGCCAGCAGCTTTTACAGGAACACCGGGGAGCTGTTTTTT
TRBJ1-1 . . TRBV6-6 CASSYGRMNTEAFF TGTGCCAGCAGTTACGGACGGATGAACACTGAAGCTTTCTTT
TRBJ1-2 TRBD1 . TRBV5-8 CASSSGTGPKSYGYTF TGTGCCAGCAGCAGCGGGACAGGCCCGAAATCATATGGCTACACCTTC
TRBJ2-3 . . TRBV4-1 CASSQAGTWGITDTQYF TGCGCCAGCAGCCAAGCCGGGACTTGGGGGATCACAGATACGCAGTATTTT
TRBJ2-3 . . TRBV6-5 CASSYRGFTDTQYF TGTGCCAGCAGTTACAGGGGGTTCACAGATACGCAGTATTTT
TRBJ2-3 TRBD2 . TRBV27 CASSSKWGLLSRYF TGTGCCAGCAGTTCGAAATGGGGACTATTGTCGAGGTATTTT
TRBJ2-2 TRBD2 once TRBV6-2/TRBV6-3 CASSYVGLAAGELFF TGTGCCAGCAGTTACGTGGGACTAGCTGCCGGGGAGCTGTTTTTT
TRBJ2-1 . . TRBV19 CASSLGTSEGYNEQFF TGTGCCAGTAGTCTCGGGACCTCAGAAGGCTACAATGAGCAGTTCTTC
TRBJ2-5 . . TRBV19 CASNNLAANQETQYF TGTGCCAGTAACAATCTGGCGGCGAACCAAGAGACCCAGTACTTC
TRBJ2-1 . . TRBV15 CATSRVGAHTYNEQFF TGTGCCACCAGCAGAGTCGGTGCGCACACCTACAATGAGCAGTTCTTC
TRBJ1-3 . . TRBV9 CASSADTGLSGNTIYF TGTGCCAGCAGCGCAGACACAGGGCTCTCTGGAAACACCATATATTTT
TRBJ1-5 . . TRBV19 CASRNTGYGNQPQHF TGTGCCAGTAGAAATACAGGGTACGGCAATCAGCCCCAGCATTTT
TRBJ1-5 . . TRBV21-1 CASPLRDRRSNQPQHF TGTGCCAGCCCTCTCCGGGACAGGAGAAGCAATCAGCCCCAGCATTTT
TRBJ1-5 . . TRBV19 CASNSEGRVNQPQHF TGTGCCAGTAATTCGGAGGGTAGGGTCAATCAGCCCCAGCATTTT
TRBJ2-4 . . TRBV19 CASSSGRVENIQYF TGTGCCAGTAGTTCCGGCAGAGTAGAAAACATTCAGTACTTC
TRBJ1-3 . . TRBV4-1 CASSLSSNRATGNTIYF TGCGCCAGCAGTCTCTCCTCAAACAGGGCAACTGGAAACACCATATATTTT
TRBJ1-4 . . TRBV9 CASSVSLREEKLFF TGTGCCAGCAGCGTCTCCCTTCGGGAAGAAAAACTGTTTTTT
TRBJ2-6 . . TRBV4-2 CASSQGQGSTGANVLTF TGTGCCAGCAGCCAAGGCCAGGGAAGTACTGGGGCCAACGTCCTGACTTTC
TRBJ1-1 . . TRBV28 CASSFLDRNTEAFF TGTGCCAGCAGTTTCCTCGACAGAAACACTGAAGCTTTCTTT
TRBJ1-5 . few TRBV28 CASSGNRGTQPQHF TGTGCCAGCAGTGGAAATCGGGGGACTCAGCCCCAGCATTTT
TRBJ2-2 TRBD2 . TRBV24-1 CATSGSSAGGNTGELFF TGTGCCACCAGTGGAAGTTCGGCGGGGGGGAACACCGGGGAGCTGTTTTTT
TRBJ1-3 TRBD1 few TRBV28 CATTGASGNTIYF TGTGCCACCACAGGGGCTTCTGGAAACACCATATATTTT
TRBJ1-2 . . TRBV18 CASTLGGGNYGYTF TGTGCCAGCACGCTAGGAGGGGGAAACTATGGCTACACCTTC
TRBJ1-4 TRBD1 . TRBV18 CASSPTGGTNEKLFF TGTGCCAGCTCACCTACAGGGGGAACTAATGAAAAACTGTTTTTT
TRBJ2-2 . . TRBV5-1 CASSLDWQGRAGELFF TGCGCCAGCAGCTTGGATTGGCAGGGAAGGGCCGGGGAGCTGTTTTTT
TRBJ2-3 . . TRBV6-2/TRBV6-3 CASSGPLTDTQYF TGTGCCAGCAGCGGACCGCTCACAGATACGCAGTATTTT
TRBJ1-5 TRBD1 . TRBV5-6 CASSLRTGGRNSNQPQHF TGTGCCAGCAGCTTGAGGACAGGGGGACGAAATAGCAATCAGCCCCAGCATTTT